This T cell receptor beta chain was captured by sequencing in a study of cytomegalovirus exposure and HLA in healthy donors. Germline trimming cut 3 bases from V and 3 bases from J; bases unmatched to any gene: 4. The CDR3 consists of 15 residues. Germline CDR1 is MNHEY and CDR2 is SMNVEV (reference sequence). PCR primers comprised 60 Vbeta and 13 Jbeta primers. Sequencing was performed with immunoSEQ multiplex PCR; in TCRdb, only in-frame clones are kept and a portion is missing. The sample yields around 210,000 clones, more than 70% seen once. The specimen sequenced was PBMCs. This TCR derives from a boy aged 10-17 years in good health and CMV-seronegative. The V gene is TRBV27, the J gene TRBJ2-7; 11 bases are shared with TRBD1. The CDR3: CASSFRTGGFYEQYF. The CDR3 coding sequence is TGTGCCAGCAGTTTTCGGACAGGGGGCTTCTACGAGCAGTACTTC.